The clone carrying this TCR beta chain was counted only a few times. Its antigen is undetermined. The sample is drawn from a study of CD8 T cells in ankylosing spondylitis. Study conclusions and caveats: There was a TCR beta motif, made of several highly homologous variants, that appeared characteristic of ankylosing spondylitis blood.

Trimming cost V 8 bases and J 5 bases; bases outside gene matches: 11. This CDR3 region has 16 residues. TCRdb used MiXCR to reprocess the 5' RACE reads, holding one entry per CDR3 protein. This table has a few hundred thousand distinct CDR3 sequences, over 9.5% appearing once. This chain uses TRBV12-3 or TRBV12-4 with TRBJ2-5; 13 bases are a match to TRBD2. Material: blood, either unsorted or a sorted T cell fraction (not recorded which). This clonotype originated in a male donor with ankylosing spondylitis or in good health (not recorded which). CDR3 amino acids: CASAPGTSGAYETQYF. For the CDR3, the DNA is TGTGCCAGCGCCCCTGGGACTAGCGGGGCATACGAGACCCAGTACTTC.